The 9 T cell receptor beta chains listed next were all sequenced from one sample in a study of T cells in Graves' hyperthyroidism and ophthalmopathy. RNA transcripts served as the template for amplifying TCR beta CDR3 regions. Carried out on the TCR CDR3, a first-round RT-PCR used the HTBI primer set. TCRdb ran MiXCR on the multiplex PCR reads and lists one entry per CDR3 protein. The profile shows 700,000 to 850,000 distinct CDR3 sequences, 30% to 40% of them singletons. Sequencing was carried out using blood. Receptors were obtained from a woman in her forties with Graves' hyperthyroidism.

This clonotype was counted only a few times. CDR3 nucleotide sequence: TGTGCCAGCAGCCATCAAGCGGACTATGGCTACACCTTC. Amino acids: CASSHQADYGYTF. V gene TRBV3-1 combines with J gene TRBJ1-2; D call uncertain. The CDR3 covers 13 residues. The germline V gene has CDR1 LGHDT and CDR2 YNNKEL (reference sequence). V lost 3 bases to trimming and J lost 3 bases, with 8 bases between them.

This chain connects TRBV28 to TRBJ1-2; 11 nucleotides line up with TRBD1. The ends lost 7 bases at V and 8 bases at J; junction bases unmatched: 12. The germline gives CDR1 MDHEN, CDR2 SYDVKM. The CDR3 is 15 residues long. The CDR3 spells CASNSSDRGRPGYTF. The CDR3, as DNA: TGTGCCAGCAATTCCTCGGACAGGGGGCGTCCAGGCTACACCTTC.

This clonotype was counted only a few times. The rearrangement uses TRBV29-1 and TRBJ2-1; 7 bases align to TRBD2. The CDR3 contains 15 residues. Trimming cost V 2 bases and J 5 bases; bases outside gene matches: 9. Germline V gives CDR1 SQVTM, CDR2 ANQGSEA. In DNA, the CDR3 is TGCAGCGTTGAACCTCCAGGGAGGGTCGACAATGAGCAGTTCTTC. Its protein is CSVEPPGRVDNEQFF.

Written as DNA, the CDR3 is TGTGCCAGCAGCTTGGTAGGGGGGTACTCCTACGAGCAGTACTTC. Translation: CASSLVGGYSYEQYF. V is TRBV5-4 and J is TRBJ2-7; D tentatively fits TRBD1 or TRBD2 (6 bases each). Per germline, CDR1 SGHNT and CDR2 YYREEE (reference sequence). V lost 0 bases to trimming and J lost 0 bases, with 10 bases between them. The CDR3 has 15 residues.

This clonotype came up a few times. The chain carries TRBV19 and TRBJ1-1; a possible D gene is TRBD1 (6 bases). Trimming took 6 bases from V and 7 from J, leaving 15 bases between them. CDR3 size: 13 residues. CDR1 and CDR2 (germline): LNHDA, SQIVND (reference sequence). CDR3 sequence: CASSAGVPLEAFF. The CDR3 DNA is TGTGCCAGTAGCGCAGGGGTGCCCCTTGAAGCTTTCTTT.

CDR3 DNA sequence: TGCGCCAGCAGCTCAATGACGATGAACACTGAAGCTTTCTTT. Protein product: CASSSMTMNTEAFF. The chain joins TRBV5-1 to TRBJ1-1, with unresolved D. Per the germline V gene, CDR1 is SGHRS and CDR2 is YFSETQ. The germline V and J ends were trimmed by 3 bases and 0 bases, with 9 bases remaining between them. The CDR3 consists of 14 residues. Full variable domain (rest looked up from reference TRBV5-1 and TRBJ1-1): KAGVTQTPRYLIKTRGQQVTLSCSPISGHRSVSWYQQTPGQGLQFLFEYFSETQRNKGNFPGRFSGRQFSNSRSEMNVSTLELGDSALYLCASSSMTMNTEAFFGQGTRLTVV.

J is TRBJ1-5 and V is TRBV7-9; 7 bases are shared with TRBD1. The CDR3 spans 15 residues. From germline, CDR1 is SEHNR and CDR2 FQNEAQ (reference sequence). Trimming took 8 bases from V and 4 from J; bases not matched to a gene: 11. As DNA, the CDR3 is TGTGCCAGCTCACCGGCGACAGGGTTTAATCAGCCCCAGCATTTT. This sequence encodes CASSPATGFNQPQHF.

This chain links TRBV15 with TRBJ1-6; 7 nucleotides match TRBD1. V shed 3 bases and J 7 bases; nucleotides not matched to a gene: 9. Looked up from germline, CDR1 is LNHNV and CDR2 is YYDKDF (reference sequence). CDR3 length: 16 residues. For the CDR3, the DNA is TGTGCCACCAGCAGCCTTCCGGGACAGTCGAATTCACCCCTCCACTTT. It specifies CATSSLPGQSNSPLHF.

V and J are TRBV3-1 and TRBJ1-5, with D uncertain. Germline V gene lookup returns CDR1 LGHDT and CDR2 YNNKEL (reference sequence). Trimming took 3 bases from V and 1 from J, leaving 7 bases between them. The CDR3 covers 14 residues. This chain's CDR3 is CASSHEDSNQPQHF. The CDR3 DNA follows: TGTGCCAGCAGCCACGAAGACAGCAATCAGCCCCAGCATTTT.